The rows below give T cell receptor beta chains drawn from one sample of a study of long-term antiretroviral therapy in people with HIV. The assay was immunoSEQ multiplex PCR, and TCRdb's table has in-frame clones only and misses some. The sample lists roughly 15,000 clones, just over 85% seen once, with 14% to 15% in the top ten. The source material was unsorted PBMCs, sampled approximately 2.3 years before starting antiretroviral therapy. These receptors were collected from a woman younger than 45 with HIV. Both conserved end residues are part of each CDR3. The D gene is left open where the match is weak. Rows give clone size only sometimes, using once, few, many, or a class for an expanded clone.

TRBJ1-5 | TRBV2 | NA | NA | TGTGCCAGCACCCGGGACATAAATCAGCCCCAGCATTTT | CASTRDINQPQHF
TRBJ1-4 | TRBV4-3 | TRBD1 | NA | TGCGCCAGCAGCCAATCCACCAGGACAGGGGGTGAAAAACTGTTTTTT | CASSQSTRTGGEKLFF
TRBJ1-2 | TRBV2 | NA | NA | TGTGCCAGCAGGCCCGGTCAGGGGCCCTATGGCTACACCTTC | CASRPGQGPYGYTF
TRBJ2-1 | TRBV15 | NA | large | TGTGCCACCAGCAGTGATATTCCGGGGACGGAGGAGTTCTTC | CATSSDIPGTEEFF
TRBJ1-1 | TRBV4-3 | NA | NA | TGCGCCAGCAGCCAATCGTGGAACACTGAAGCTTTCTTT | CASSQSWNTEAFF
TRBJ2-5 | TRBV6-5 | NA | NA | TGTGCCAGCAGTTACTACATTATGGGGCAAGAGACCCAGTACTTC | CASSYYIMGQETQYF
TRBJ2-7 | TRBV28 | TRBD2 | few | TGTGCCAGCAGGTGGGGGGGAGGGTCCTACGAGCAGTACTTC | CASRWGGGSYEQYF
TRBJ2-6 | TRBV7-2 | TRBD1 | NA | TGTGCCAGCAGCTTCGACAGGGCCTACGGGGCCAACGTCCTGACTTTC | CASSFDRAYGANVLTF
TRBJ1-1 | TRBV30 | TRBD1 | NA | TGTGCCTGGAATCCAGGGGGAACTGAAGCTTTCTTT | CAWNPGGTEAFF
TRBJ2-7 | TRBV6-1 | NA | NA | TGTGCCAGCAGACTACGTAGCGGCTCCTACGAGCAGTACTTC | CASRLRSGSYEQYF
TRBJ2-7 | TRBV6-5 | NA | NA | TGTGCCAGCAGTTACTCGGCTCAGGGACCCTCCTACGAGCAGTACTTC | CASSYSAQGPSYEQYF
TRBJ1-1 | TRBV7-9 | NA | NA | TGTGCCAGCGGGTCGGGCACTGAAGCTTTCTTT | CASGSGTEAFF
TRBJ2-3 | TRBV27 | TRBD2 | NA | TGTGCCAGCAGCTGGACTAGCCCAGCAGATACGCAGTATTTT | CASSWTSPADTQYF
TRBJ1-3 | TRBV15 | TRBD1 | NA | TGTGCCACCAGCTCGGGGACAGGGACTGGAAACACCATATATTTT | CATSSGTGTGNTIYF
TRBJ2-5 | TRBV23-1 | NA | NA | TGCGCCAGCAGTCAATGTTGCCAGGGGTGCCAAGAGACCCAGTACTTC | CASSQCCQGCQETQYF
TRBJ1-1 | TRBV18 | NA | NA | TGTGCCAGCTCACCACCCGACAGAATGAACACTGAAGCTTTCTTT | CASSPPDRMNTEAFF
TRBJ1-1 | TRBV10-3 | NA | NA | TGTGCCATCAGAGAAACCGGGACGGTGAACACTGAAGCTTTCTTT | CAIRETGTVNTEAFF
TRBJ1-4 | TRBV7-8 | NA | NA | TGTGCCAGCAGTCAAGTGGGGATTCCAACTAATGAAAAACTGTTTTTT | CASSQVGIPTNEKLFF
TRBJ2-3 | TRBV7-9 | TRBD2 | NA | TGTGCCAGCAGATCGACTAGCGGGGGGGCCGGAGATACGCAGTATTTT | CASRSTSGGAGDTQYF
TRBJ1-4 | TRBV4-1 | NA | NA | TGCGCCAGCAGCCGCCCAGGTCAGGGGAATGAAAAACTGTTTTTT | CASSRPGQGNEKLFF
TRBJ1-2 | TRBV2 | NA | once | TGTGCCAGCACCGGAGGGGGAAACTATGGCTACACCTTC | CASTGGGNYGYTF
TRBJ1-5 | TRBV19 | NA | NA | TGTGCCAGTAGTATAGGCGCAGTTAATCAGCCCCAGCATTTT | CASSIGAVNQPQHF
TRBJ1-1 | TRBV19 | NA | NA | TGTGCCAGTAGTCGGCGGACAACCAATAGGGGAATGAACACTGAAGCTTTCTTT | CASSRRTTNRGMNTEAFF
TRBJ1-4 | TRBV5-1 | NA | large | TGCGCCAGCAGCTTGGCCGGGACGGTGAATGAAAAACTGTTTTTT | CASSLAGTVNEKLFF
TRBJ1-2 | TRBV10-3 | NA | NA | TGTGCCATCAGCGAGAGGGGGGTTTCTAACTATGGCTACACCTTC | CAISERGVSNYGYTF
TRBJ1-1 | TRBV7-2 | NA | NA | TGTGCCAGCAGCTTAGCTGAAGACACTGAAGCTTTCTTT | CASSLAEDTEAFF
TRBJ1-1 | TRBV11-2 | NA | NA | TGTGCCAGCAGCTTAGAAGAGGGTGGCACTGAAGCTTTCTTT | CASSLEEGGTEAFF
TRBJ1-1 | TRBV30 | NA | NA | TGTGCCTGGAGACAGGGAATGAACACTGAAGCTTTCTTT | CAWRQGMNTEAFF
TRBJ2-2 | TRBV10-3 | NA | NA | TGTGCCATCAGGGGGACGGGGAAGAACACCGGGGAGCTGTTTTTT | CAIRGTGKNTGELFF
TRBJ2-3 | TRBV14 | TRBD2 | NA | TGTGCCAGCAGCCGCCAAGCGGGGGCCACAGATACGCAGTATTTT | CASSRQAGATDTQYF
TRBJ1-5 | TRBV19 | NA | NA | TGTGCCAGTAGTATAAAGGGCGGCAATCAGCCCCAGCATTTT | CASSIKGGNQPQHF
TRBJ1-3 | TRBV29-1 | TRBD1 | NA | TGCAGCGTTTCAAAGGGGGCTAATGGAAACACCATATATTTT | CSVSKGANGNTIYF
TRBJ1-1 | TRBV10-3 | NA | NA | TGTGCCATCCGCTACCAGGACATCAAGAACACTGAAGCTTTCTTT | CAIRYQDIKNTEAFF
TRBJ1-2 | TRBV5-4 | NA | NA | TGTGCCAGCAGCTTGGTTGCTACCCCCAACTATGGCTACACCTTC | CASSLVATPNYGYTF
TRBJ1-2 | TRBV2 | NA | few | TGTGCCAGCAGTGAGTCTTATCGGGGAAACTATGGCTACACCTTC | CASSESYRGNYGYTF
TRBJ2-2 | TRBV11-2 | NA | few | TGTGCCAGCAGCTCTCGGGCAGGGAACGGGGAGCTGTTTTTT | CASSSRAGNGELFF
TRBJ1-1 | TRBV2 | TRBD1 | NA | TGTGCCAGTTCACAGGGGGACACTGAAGCTTTCTTT | CASSQGDTEAFF
TRBJ2-5 | TRBV6-6 | NA | NA | TGTGCCAGCAGTTGGGGGCAAGAGACCCAGTACTTC | CASSWGQETQYF
TRBJ1-6 | TRBV5-1 | TRBD1 | NA | TGCGCCAGCAGCTGGGACAGAGAGAATTCACCCCTCCACTTT | CASSWDRENSPLHF
TRBJ2-2 | TRBV5-5 | NA | NA | TGTGCCAGCAGCTTGAGTTCGAAGGGGAACACCGGGGAGCTGTTTTTT | CASSLSSKGNTGELFF
TRBJ2-7 | TRBV5-4 | NA | NA | TGTGCCAGCAGCTTATCGGGAGTCTCCTACGAGCAGTACTTC | CASSLSGVSYEQYF
TRBJ1-3 | TRBV18 | NA | once | TGTGCCAGCTCACCACTCCCGGGACTGAGCTCTGGAAACACCATATATTTT | CASSPLPGLSSGNTIYF
TRBJ2-6 | TRBV2 | TRBD1 | NA | TGTGCCAGCAGCAGACAGGGTTCGAACACTGGGGCCAACGTCCTGACTTTC | CASSRQGSNTGANVLTF
TRBJ1-6 | TRBV7-9 | NA | NA | TGTGCCAGCAGCTACAGGGCCGGAAATTCACCCCTCCACTTT | CASSYRAGNSPLHF
TRBJ1-1 | TRBV4-1 | TRBD1 | NA | TGCGCCAGCAGGCGACCGGGACAGGAGGACGGGAACACTGAAGCTTTCTTT | CASRRPGQEDGNTEAFF
TRBJ1-4 | TRBV14 | NA | NA | TGTGCCAGCAGCCGCCAAGGGGGGGCTAAGGAAAAACTGTTTTTT | CASSRQGGAKEKLFF
TRBJ1-2 | TRBV14 | NA | NA | TGTGCCAGCAGCCAAGGACGGGGCCTAGGGACCTTC | CASSQGRGLGTF
TRBJ2-1 | TRBV4-1 | TRBD2 | NA | TGCGCCAGCAGCCAAAGCGGGGGCTCCTACAATGAGCAGTTCTTC | CASSQSGGSYNEQFF
TRBJ1-2 | TRBV9 | NA | once | TGTGCCAGCAGCGTAGACCTGGGTCACTACACCTTC | CASSVDLGHYTF
TRBJ1-1 | TRBV12-5 | NA | NA | TGTGCTAGTGGTTCCCCACTAGACAGGAACACTGAAGCTTTCTTT | CASGSPLDRNTEAFF
TRBJ2-1 | TRBV5-4 | TRBD2 | few | TGTGCCAGCAGCTTGGTCGGGGGGATCGACAATGAGCAGTTCTTC | CASSLVGGIDNEQFF
TRBJ2-6 | TRBV7-6 | NA | NA | TGTGCCAGCAGCCCTATCTACACTGGGGCCAACGTCCTGACTTTC | CASSPIYTGANVLTF
TRBJ2-2 | TRBV19 | TRBD1 | once | TGTGCCAGTCGTGCGCCGGGACAGGGTTTTTTGGGGGAGCTGTTTTTT | CASRAPGQGFLGELFF
TRBJ1-5 | TRBV5-3 | NA | NA | TGTGCCAGAAGCTTGGTAGCGGGATATAGCAATCAGCCCCAGCATTTT | CARSLVAGYSNQPQHF
TRBJ2-7 | TRBV27 | TRBD1 | once | TGTGCCAGCAGTTTGTTTGCACAGGGGGGCGAGCAGTACTTC | CASSLFAQGGEQYF
TRBJ2-1 | TRBV5-4 | TRBD1 | NA | TGTGCCAGCAGCTTAAGGGACAGAGAGAGTGAGCAGTTCTTC | CASSLRDRESEQFF
TRBJ2-5 | TRBV7-9 | TRBD1 | once | TGTGCCAGCAGCTTAGGGAGGACAGGGGGCAAAGAGACCCAGTACTTC | CASSLGRTGGKETQYF